The 19 T cell receptor beta chains given below trace back to one sample, sequenced in a study of shared clonotypes between healthy human individuals. Sequenced by immunoSEQ multiplex PCR; TCRdb stores in-frame clones only, minus some. The sample has about 330,000 clones, around two thirds seen once. The specimen sequenced was memory CD4+ T cells sorted from blood. As to subset: CD45RA-negative fraction. All receptors come from a man aged 25-45 years in good health.

This sequence joins TRBV7-1 and TRBJ2-5; 14 bases agree with TRBD2. Being an ORF, TRBV7-1 has a function that is uncertain. This CDR3 is 17 amino acids long. The ends lost 4 bases at V and 6 bases at J; junction bases unmatched: 10. The CDR3 region is CASSYYSGLAGVKTQYF. The CDR3 DNA follows: TGTGCCAGCAGCTATTACTCGGGACTAGCGGGAGTTAAGACCCAGTACTTC.

V gene TRBV5-5 combines with J gene TRBJ1-5; no clear D. The germline gives CDR1 SGHKS, CDR2 YYEKEE (reference sequence). Trimming shortened V by 4 bases and J by 4 bases, and 15 bases separated the two germline ends. This CDR3 comprises 15 residues. This CDR3 reads CASSGEIQGNQPQHF. The CDR3 coding sequence is TGTGCCAGCAGCGGGGAGATACAAGGGAATCAGCCCCAGCATTTT.

V usage is TRBV29-1 and J usage is TRBJ1-2; D gene uncertain. The V and J ends lost 7 bases and 1 base respectively, with 13 bases between them. This CDR3 is 13 amino acids long. Germline V gene lookup returns CDR1 SQVTM and CDR2 ANQGSEA. The CDR3 reads CSAVSDRNYGYTF. CDR3 bases: TGCAGCGCCGTGTCGGACCGTAACTATGGCTACACCTTC.

V and J are TRBV5-1 and TRBJ2-3, with TRBD2 as a possible D gene (6 bases). This CDR3 is 15 amino acids long. Germline V lookup: CDR1 SGHRS, CDR2 YFSETQ. Trimming cost V 1 base and J 5 bases, with 14 bases left between them. The DNA of the CDR3 is TGCGCCAGCAGCTTGACCCAGGCGGGAATAGATACGCAGTATTTT. Translating gives CASSLTQAGIDTQYF.

This clone has more than one count but fewer than ten. The sample carries other DNA sequences with the same CDR3. The rearrangement links TRBV5-1 to TRBJ2-3, with 8 bases that match TRBD2. V shed 4 bases, J shed 4 bases, and the junction held 5 bases outside the gene matches. This CDR3 is 14 amino acids long. Germline V gene data show CDR1 as SGHRS and CDR2 as YFSETQ. The CDR3 DNA reads TGCGCCAGCAGCCCCGGGGGGGGACCAGATACGCAGTATTTT. This gives the protein CASSPGGGPDTQYF.

The chain has TRBV5-4 and TRBJ2-1; 14 bases line up with TRBD2. Germline V gene sequence: CDR1 SGHNT, CDR2 YYREEE (reference sequence). The CDR3 consists of 14 residues. The junction had 2 bases not matched to a gene; V was cut back by 3 bases and J by 9 bases. Here the CDR3 DNA reads TGTGCCAGCAGCTCGGGACTAGCGGGAGTTGAGCAGTTCTTC. Its protein is CASSSGLAGVEQFF.

Notes on this clone: A junction boundary mismatches the germline segment, possibly from a read error. The chain is built from TRBV7-9 and TRBJ2-7; 9 nucleotides agree with TRBD1. The germline CDR1 and CDR2 sequences are SEHNR and FQNEAQ (reference sequence). The CDR3 has 12 residues. CDR3 loop: CASSLTGTGSAF. The CDR3 DNA reads TGTGCCAGCAGCTTAACCGGGACAGGGAGCGCCTTC.

This clone has a handful of counts. The chain combines TRBV18 with TRBJ2-1; 9 positions match TRBD2. With V trimmed by 0 bases and J by 4 bases, 4 bases remained unmatched. In germline, CDR1 is KGHSH, CDR2 LQKENI. This CDR3 has 16 amino acids. This chain's CDR3 is CASSPPILAGYNEQFF. The CDR3 coding sequence is TGTGCCAGCTCACCACCGATTCTAGCGGGATACAATGAGCAGTTCTTC.

V usage is TRBV9 and J usage is TRBJ1-2; a possible D gene is TRBD1 (5 bases). V lost 3 bases to trimming and J lost 6 bases, with 15 bases between them. This CDR3 has 14 amino acids. CDR1 is SGDLS, CDR2 YYNGEE, per germline. In nucleotides, the CDR3 is TGTGCCAGCAGCGCCGGACAATGGGGAAATGGCTACACCTTC. It specifies CASSAGQWGNGYTF.

This chain connects TRBV7-2 to TRBJ1-3; D not resolved. Trimming cost V 3 bases and J 0 bases, with 6 bases left between them. CDR1 and CDR2 (germline): SGHTA, FQGNSA. The CDR3 has 14 amino acids. The DNA of the CDR3 is TGTGCCAGCAGCTTGGGTCTCTCTGGAAACACCATATATTTT. This codes for CASSLGLSGNTIYF.

This clone showed up many times. The J gene is TRBJ1-2, the V gene TRBV7-2; D gene uncertain. The CDR3 totals 14 residues. The V end was cut by 4 bases, the J end by 5 bases, with 14 bases between. The germline V gene encodes CDR1 SGHTA and CDR2 FQGNSA. CDR3 nucleotide sequence: TGTGCCAGCAGCTCCGCATCCGGACCTTATGGCTACACCTTC. Translation gives CASSSASGPYGYTF.

The V call is TRBV6-1, the J call TRBJ1-4, with unresolved D. Germline V gene sequence: CDR1 MNHNS, CDR2 SASEGT. V lost 4 bases and J 3 bases, leaving 12 bases between the germline ends. This CDR3 has 15 residues. CDR3 residues: CASSGALLANEKLFF. The CDR3 DNA reads TGTGCCAGCAGTGGGGCGCTGTTGGCTAATGAAAAACTGTTTTTT.

This clone is a singleton in its sample. This CDR3 reads CASSLAVPFPEQYF. CDR3 bases: TGTGCCAGCAGCTTAGCCGTTCCCTTCCCCGAGCAGTACTTC. The chain is built from TRBV11-2 and TRBJ2-7; no reliable D call. From germline, CDR1 is SGHAT and CDR2 FQNNGV. The length of the CDR3 is 14 residues. V dropped 1 base and J dropped 6 bases, with 13 bases sitting between them.

The V call is TRBV29-1, the J call TRBJ2-3; 12 nucleotides align to TRBD2. J gave up 4 bases and V 5 bases, and 7 bases lay outside the gene matches. This CDR3 region has 15 residues. In germline, CDR1 is SQVTM, CDR2 ANQGSEA. CDR3 sequence reads: CSVWASGRASDTQYF. The CDR3 bases are TGCAGCGTTTGGGCTAGCGGGAGGGCCTCAGATACGCAGTATTTT.

J is TRBJ2-2 and V is TRBV7-9; 7 bases agree with TRBD1. The V gene end was trimmed by 5 bases and the J gene end by 3 bases; junction bases not matched to a gene: 3. Germline assignment: CDR1 SEHNR and CDR2 FQNEAQ (reference sequence). The length of the CDR3 is 14 residues. The CDR3 loop reads CASSRQGYTGELFF. In DNA, the CDR3 is TGTGCCAGCAGCCGACAGGGATACACCGGGGAGCTGTTTTTT.

This clone was seen only a few times. The V call is TRBV9, the J call TRBJ1-5, with unresolved D. Trimming removed 4 bases at V and 2 bases at J, with 16 bases between. The CDR3 sequence is 16 residues long. The germline gives CDR1 SGDLS, CDR2 YYNGEE. The CDR3 protein is CASSPFEGMGNQPQHF. The CDR3 nucleotides are TGTGCCAGCAGCCCATTTGAGGGAATGGGCAATCAGCCCCAGCATTTT.

This rearrangement joins TRBV7-2 to TRBJ2-7, with TRBD1 identical over 11 bases. This CDR3 is built from 15 residues. Germline V gene lookup returns CDR1 SGHTA and CDR2 FQGNSA. V lost 3 bases to trimming and J lost 4 bases; unmatched junction nucleotides: 5. As DNA, the CDR3 is TGTGCCAGCAGCTTGACCGGGACAGGGGGTTACGAGCAGTACTTC. This translates into CASSLTGTGGYEQYF.

This clone showed up just a few times. J is TRBJ1-1 and V is TRBV19; a weak D match, TRBD1 (5 bases). The CDR3 extends over 15 amino acids. The V gene lost 3 bases and the J gene lost 5 bases, with 16 bases spanning the gap. Per the germline V gene, CDR1 is LNHDA and CDR2 is SQIVND (reference sequence). The CDR3 DNA is TGTGCCAGTAGTATTGATTGGCAGGGAGGGACTGAAGCTTTCTTT. Translation gives CASSIDWQGGTEAFF.

J is TRBJ2-7 and V is TRBV25-1; perhaps TRBD1 as D (6 bases). Germline V gives CDR1 MGHDK, CDR2 SYGVNS. V was pared by 8 bases and J by 6 bases, with 14 bases between. The CDR3 loop spans 12 amino acids. CDR3 region: CASRQERGEQYF. Here the CDR3 DNA reads TGTGCCAGCCGACAGGAACGGGGCGAGCAGTACTTC.